Listed here is a single T cell receptor beta chain. This entry comes from a study of blood T cell repertoires in COVID-19. Turning to the study itself: There were acute and convalescent COVID-19 samples, and they came from the United States, Italy and Spain. The analysed material was cDNA or gDNA that came from T cells, B-cell-depleted T cells, or PBMCs.

Sequencing was performed with immunoSEQ multiplex PCR; in TCRdb, only in-frame clones are kept and a portion is missing. The repertoire holds more than 120,000 clones, with approximately 85% as singletons. The V gene's germline CDR1 is SGHNT and CDR2 YENEEA. CDR3 length: 15 amino acids. J was trimmed by 0 bases and V by 3 bases; bases with no gene match: 1. The V gene is TRBV11-3, the J gene TRBJ2-1; TRBD1 aligns across 8 bases. Sequencing used peripheral blood. This TCR was recovered from a human donor with acute or convalescent COVID-19. The donor label of this sample is uncertain. The CDR3: CASSFTGGSYNEQFF. CDR3 nucleotides: TGTGCCAGCAGCTTTACAGGGGGCTCCTACAATGAGCAGTTCTTC.